Following are 29 T cell receptor beta chains from one sample sequenced in a study of cytomegalovirus exposure and HLA in healthy donors. In the PCR, 60 Vbeta and 13 Jbeta primers were used. Here immunoSEQ multiplex PCR was the method, and the copy in TCRdb shows in-frame clones only, minus some. The table shows 130,000 or so clones, with 75% to 85% occurring only once. The specimen sequenced was PBMCs. The receptor source for this set is a woman between 45 and 60 years old in good health and CMV-seropositive.

This clone has only a few counts. The chain is built from TRBV7-3 and TRBJ2-7; TRBD2 agrees at 14 bases. Germline V gives CDR1 SGHTA, CDR2 FQGTGA. With V trimmed by 6 bases and J by 6 bases, 4 bases remained unmatched. CDR3 length: 14 residues. The CDR3 here is CASSSGTSGGEQYF. The CDR3 nucleotides read TGTGCCAGCAGTTCCGGGACTAGCGGGGGCGAGCAGTACTTC.

This clone was counted a few times. V gene TRBV7-3 combines with J gene TRBJ2-2; D may be TRBD2 (5 bases). With 6 bases removed from V and 7 bases from J, the gap between germline ends came to 18 bases. The CDR3 runs 15 residues. CDR1 and CDR2 from the germline V gene are SGHTA and FQGTGA. CDR3 loop: CASRTLAGGHGELFF. DNA for the CDR3: TGTGCCAGCAGAACCCTAGCAGGCGGGCACGGGGAGCTGTTTTTT.

The CDR3 DNA reads TGTGCCAGCCGCTTCCGGTCGCGGAGGGACAATGAGCAGTTCTTC. Translated, it gives CASRFRSRRDNEQFF. The V call is TRBV6-4, the J call TRBJ2-1; perhaps TRBD2 as D (6 bases). Germline CDR1 and CDR2: MRHNA and SNTAGT. The CDR3 covers 15 residues. V was shortened by 8 bases and J by 5 bases, with 19 bases between the two germline ends.

This clone has just a few counts. This chain connects TRBV7-6 to TRBJ2-7, with D possibly matching TRBD2 (5 bases). Germline CDR1 SGHVS, CDR2 FNYEAQ. The germline V and J ends were trimmed by 0 bases and 1 base, with 10 bases remaining between them. The CDR3 contains 15 residues. DNA for the CDR3: TGTGCCAGCAGCTTAGCTTCGGACTCTTCCTACGAGCAGTACTTC. Protein sequence: CASSLASDSSYEQYF.

The gene calls are TRBV10-3 and TRBJ1-6, with D perhaps matching TRBD1 (5 bases). V gave up 11 bases and J gave up 6 bases, with 14 bases separating them. Germline lookup yields CDR1 ENHRY and CDR2 SYGVKD. This CDR3 comprises 13 residues. The CDR3 here is CAGRRALNSPLHF. The CDR3 coding sequence is TGTGCCGGCCGCAGGGCACTTAATTCACCCCTCCACTTT.

This clone turned up a few times. The chain has TRBV5-1 and TRBJ1-2; D is perhaps TRBD1 (5 bases). V was clipped by 1 base and J by 8 bases, with 15 bases between them. CDR1 is SGHRS, CDR2 YFSETQ, per germline. This CDR3 has 14 amino acids. CDR3: CASSLFAGLRGYTF. DNA of the CDR3: TGCGCCAGCAGCTTGTTCGCAGGGCTGAGGGGCTACACCTTC.

The genes are TRBV4-3 and TRBJ1-5; weak D call: TRBD1 (6 bases). The CDR3 totals 14 residues. Germline values: CDR1 LGHNA, CDR2 YSLEER. The ends were cut back, 4 bases at V and 3 bases at J, with 10 bases in the middle. CDR3 loop: CASSLDRSNQPQHF. CDR3 in DNA: TGCGCCAGCAGCCTTGACAGGTCCAATCAGCCCCAGCATTTT.

The V and J genes are TRBV19 and TRBJ1-5; D perhaps matches TRBD1 (5 bases). The V gene's germline CDR1 is LNHDA and CDR2 SQIVND (reference sequence). V was shortened by 2 bases and J by 9 bases, with 11 bases between the two germline ends. The CDR3 runs 13 residues. DNA for the CDR3: TGTGCCAGTAGTATAAGTGTTCAGGGGCCCCAGCATTTT. It translates to CASSISVQGPQHF.

This rearrangement joins TRBV15 to TRBJ1-6; 7 positions agree with TRBD1. Per the germline V gene, CDR1 is LNHNV and CDR2 is YYDKDF (reference sequence). J gave up 7 bases and V 0 bases, and 6 bases lay outside the gene matches. This CDR3 is 16 amino acids long. Written as DNA, the CDR3 is TGTGCCACCAGCAGAGATTGGGGGACAGTCAATTCACCCCTCCACTTT. Translated, it gives CATSRDWGTVNSPLHF.

The table lists this clone with a few counts. The CDR3 DNA is TGTGCCAGCAGCGTATTGGGGAGCTCCTACAATGAGCAGTTCTTC. It is translated as CASSVLGSSYNEQFF. This sequence joins TRBV9 and TRBJ2-1; a weak D match, TRBD2 (5 bases). V gave up 1 base and J gave up 0 bases, with 8 bases separating them. Germline V gives CDR1 SGDLS, CDR2 YYNGEE. The CDR3 consists of 15 residues. The variable domain in full, with the rest retrieved from reference TRBV9 and TRBJ2-1, is DSGVTQTPKHLITATGQRVTLRCSPRSGDLSVYWYQQSLDQGLQFLIQYYNGEERAKGNILERFSAQQFPDLHSELNLSSLELGDSALYFCASSVLGSSYNEQFFGPGTRLTVL.

The rearrangement joins TRBV6-5 to TRBJ1-1, with a tentative D call TRBD1 (5 bases). The CDR3 has 15 residues. CDR1 is MNHEY and CDR2 is SVGAGI in the germline V gene. Trimming shortened V by 5 bases and J by 4 bases, and 17 bases separated the two germline ends. The CDR3 region has the DNA TGTGCCAGCAGTACCCCCCAGGGATTGGGCACTGAAGCTTTCTTT. Amino acids: CASSTPQGLGTEAFF.

The chain couples TRBV10-3 to TRBJ2-6; D gene unclear. CDR1 is ENHRY and CDR2 is SYGVKD in the germline V gene. There are 12 residues in the CDR3. Trimming took 7 bases from V and 3 from J, leaving 4 bases between them. The CDR3 nucleotides are TGTGCCATCAACAATGGGGCCAACGTCCTGACTTTC. Protein: CAINNGANVLTF.

The rearrangement uses TRBV30 and TRBJ1-2, with TRBD1 identical over 9 bases. Germline V gene lookup returns CDR1 GTSNPN and CDR2 SVGIG (reference sequence). The CDR3 covers 17 residues. V shed 3 bases, J shed 2 bases, and the junction held 13 bases outside the gene matches. CDR3 region: CAWRPKGGGQGNYGYTF. For the CDR3, the DNA is TGTGCCTGGAGGCCAAAGGGCGGGGGACAGGGCAACTATGGCTACACCTTC.

This rearrangement joins TRBV5-5 to TRBJ1-1; D possibly corresponds to TRBD1 (6 bases). Trimming took off 4 bases at V and 3 bases at J, with 10 bases between the two ends. The CDR3 extends over 13 amino acids. The germline CDR1 and CDR2 sequences are SGHKS and YYEKEE (reference sequence). CDR3: CASSQGGDTEAFF. CDR3 nucleotide sequence: TGTGCCAGCAGCCAAGGGGGGGACACTGAAGCTTTCTTT.

This chain links TRBV20-1 with TRBJ2-7, with D perhaps TRBD2 (5 bases). Trimming shortened V by 8 bases and J by 9 bases, and 17 bases separated the two germline ends. The CDR3 sequence is 11 residues long. The germline V gene has CDR1 DFQATT and CDR2 SNEGSKA (reference sequence). The CDR3 region has the DNA TGCAGTTCCCGAGGGTTTAAGGGGCAGTACTTC. It yields the protein CSSRGFKGQYF.

The chain uses TRBV5-4 and TRBJ1-2; TRBD1 aligns across 8 bases. V lost 4 bases, J lost 7 bases, and 6 bases stayed unmatched. From germline, CDR1 is SGHNT and CDR2 YYREEE (reference sequence). This CDR3 is built from 13 residues. Written as DNA, the CDR3 is TGTGCCAGCAGCCCACAGGGGGGTGGTGGCTACACCTTC. It specifies CASSPQGGGGYTF.

The chain links TRBV29-1 to TRBJ1-5; unclear D gene. Germline loops: CDR1 SQVTM, CDR2 ANQGSEA. The CDR3 covers 10 residues. CDR3 nucleotides: TGCACCTATAGCAATCAGCCCCAGCATTTT. Protein: CTYSNQPQHF.

The CDR3 region is CASSIDSREDQPQHF. The CDR3 DNA sequence: TGTGCCAGTAGTATAGATTCCAGGGAGGATCAGCCCCAGCATTTT. This rearrangement joins TRBV19 to TRBJ1-5; perhaps TRBD1 as D (5 bases). V was shortened by 0 bases and J by 5 bases, with 11 bases between the two germline ends. The germline CDR1 and CDR2 sequences are LNHDA and SQIVND (reference sequence). The CDR3 runs 15 residues.

V usage is TRBV5-1 and J usage is TRBJ1-2, with a weak D call TRBD1 (6 bases). CDR3 length equals 14 residues. Per germline, CDR1 SGHRS and CDR2 YFSETQ. The V end lost 4 bases, the J end lost 3 bases, and 13 bases lay between the germline ends. The CDR3 DNA sequence: TGCGCCAGCAGCCCTGAGGGGGTTGACTATGGCTACACCTTC. Protein sequence: CASSPEGVDYGYTF.

The genes are TRBV15 and TRBJ1-4; TRBD1 is a possible D gene (6 bases). Germline V gene sequence: CDR1 LNHNV, CDR2 YYDKDF (reference sequence). V lost 2 bases and J 6 bases, leaving 22 bases between the germline ends. CDR3 length equals 18 residues. The chain's CDR3 is CATSRSLKTGYGDEKLFF. The CDR3 DNA follows: TGTGCCACCAGCAGATCCCTAAAGACAGGCTACGGAGATGAAAAACTGTTTTTT.

CDR3 in amino acids: CASSLGAGFSYEQYF. CDR3 sequence (DNA): TGTGCCAGCAGCTTGGGCGCAGGATTCTCCTACGAGCAGTACTTC. This sequence joins TRBV7-3 and TRBJ2-7; no reliable D call. V lost 3 bases and J 0 bases, leaving 12 bases between the germline ends. CDR3 length: 15 residues. CDR1 and CDR2 (germline): SGHTA, FQGTGA.

V is TRBV7-3 and J is TRBJ2-7; 8 bases align to TRBD1. The germline V gene encodes CDR1 SGHTA and CDR2 FQGTGA. The ends lost 5 bases at V and 7 bases at J; junction bases unmatched: 7. This CDR3 spans 13 amino acids. CDR3 residues: CASSADRAGEQYF. DNA for the CDR3: TGTGCCAGCAGCGCGGACAGGGCGGGGGAGCAGTACTTC.

The chain couples TRBV5-1 to TRBJ2-1, with 7 bases fitting TRBD2. CDR3 length equals 16 residues. Trimming cost V 6 bases and J 2 bases; bases outside gene matches: 11. CDR1 and CDR2 from the germline V gene are SGHRS and YFSETQ. CDR3 in amino acids: CASTPRGDEAYNEQFF. CDR3 nucleotide sequence: TGCGCCAGCACCCCCCGGGGGGACGAGGCCTACAATGAGCAGTTCTTC.

The chain is built from TRBV29-1 and TRBJ2-3, with D maybe TRBD1 (5 bases). Germline CDR1 reads SQVTM; CDR2 reads ANQGSEA. V lost 5 bases and J lost 0, with 9 bases in between. The CDR3 spans 13 residues. The CDR3 coding sequence is TGCAGCGTTAAGACAGTGAGCACAGATACGCAGTATTTT. Translation gives CSVKTVSTDTQYF.

There are a few counts of this clone. The DNA of the CDR3 is TGTGCCAGCAGCTTAGTGGCGGGGCTGGGGACCGGGGAGCTGTTTTTT. Its protein is CASSLVAGLGTGELFF. The gene calls are TRBV7-2 and TRBJ2-2, with D perhaps TRBD2 (6 bases). The V end was cut by 1 base, the J end by 5 bases, with 14 bases between. This CDR3 spans 16 amino acids. Germline-derived CDR1 and CDR2 are SGHTA and FQGNSA.

The CDR3 DNA follows: TGTGCCAGCAGCTCCCGGACAGGGGGCCGCCCGGACGGCGAGCAGTACTTC. This codes for CASSSRTGGRPDGEQYF. This chain connects TRBV11-2 to TRBJ2-7, with 11 nucleotides matching TRBD1. Germline-derived CDR1 and CDR2 are SGHAT and FQNNGV. The CDR3 loop spans 17 amino acids. Trimming cost V 4 bases and J 6 bases; bases outside gene matches: 14.

V and J are TRBV5-1 and TRBJ2-5; D is possibly TRBD1 (5 bases). TRBJ2-7 explains the end of the DNA better; the J call may be wrong. Germline lookup yields CDR1 SGHRS and CDR2 YFSETQ. The CDR3 consists of 11 residues. The CDR3 sequence is CASSDDSEQYF. The CDR3 DNA sequence: TGCGCCAGCAGCGACGACAGCGAGCAGTACTTC.

The genes are TRBV10-3 and TRBJ2-7; 8 nucleotides line up with TRBD2. Germline V lookup: CDR1 ENHRY, CDR2 SYGVKD. V was clipped by 7 bases and J by 5 bases; unmatched bases: 7. The CDR3 is 13 amino acids. The CDR3 DNA follows: TGTGCCATCAATGGAGCGGGAGCCAACGAGCAGTACTTC. Translation gives CAINGAGANEQYF.

This chain joins TRBV7-9 and TRBJ2-7; 10 nucleotides align to TRBD1. The V segment lost 5 bases and the J segment 6 bases; nucleotides outside the gene matches: 10. The CDR3 covers 15 residues. CDR1 SEHNR and CDR2 FQNEAQ come from the germline V gene (reference sequence). CDR3: CASSLKGDRGSEQYF. The CDR3 bases are TGTGCCAGCAGCCTAAAAGGGGACAGGGGTAGCGAGCAGTACTTC.